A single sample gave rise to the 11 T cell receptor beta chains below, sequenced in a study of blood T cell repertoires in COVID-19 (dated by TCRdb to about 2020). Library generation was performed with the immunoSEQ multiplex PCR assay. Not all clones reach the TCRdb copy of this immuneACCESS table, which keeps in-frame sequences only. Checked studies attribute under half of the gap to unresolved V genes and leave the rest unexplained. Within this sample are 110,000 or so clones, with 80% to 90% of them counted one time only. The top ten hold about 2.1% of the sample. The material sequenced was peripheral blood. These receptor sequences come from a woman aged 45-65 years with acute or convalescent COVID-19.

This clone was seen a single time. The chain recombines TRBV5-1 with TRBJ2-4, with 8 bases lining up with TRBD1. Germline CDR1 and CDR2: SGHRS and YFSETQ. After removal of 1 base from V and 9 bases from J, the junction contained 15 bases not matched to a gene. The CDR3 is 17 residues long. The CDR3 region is CASSLIGGRQGQSIQYF. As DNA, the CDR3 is TGCGCCAGCAGCTTGATTGGGGGGCGACAGGGGCAGAGCATTCAGTACTTC.

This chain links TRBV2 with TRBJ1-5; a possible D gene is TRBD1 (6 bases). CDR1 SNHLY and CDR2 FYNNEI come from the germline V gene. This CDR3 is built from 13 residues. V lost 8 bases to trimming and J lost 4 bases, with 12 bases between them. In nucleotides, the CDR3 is TGTGCCAGCCGTGTTGGACAGAATCAGCCCCAGCATTTT. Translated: CASRVGQNQPQHF.

The CDR3 region has the DNA TGCGCCAGCAGTGAGTATGGGCAGCCCGCTTTCTTT. This encodes CASSEYGQPAFF. The rearrangement links TRBV10-1 to TRBJ1-1; D not certain. Deletions cut 1 base from V and 11 bases from J, with 11 bases between. CDR1 WNHNN and CDR2 SYGVQD come from the germline V gene (reference sequence). The CDR3 is 12 amino acids.

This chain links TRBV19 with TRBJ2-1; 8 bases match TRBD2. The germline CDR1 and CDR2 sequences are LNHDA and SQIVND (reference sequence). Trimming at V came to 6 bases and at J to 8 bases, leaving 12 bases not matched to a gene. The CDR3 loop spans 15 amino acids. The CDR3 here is CASSPVRAGEDEQFF. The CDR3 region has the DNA TGTGCCAGTAGCCCTGTCCGAGCGGGGGAGGATGAGCAGTTCTTC.

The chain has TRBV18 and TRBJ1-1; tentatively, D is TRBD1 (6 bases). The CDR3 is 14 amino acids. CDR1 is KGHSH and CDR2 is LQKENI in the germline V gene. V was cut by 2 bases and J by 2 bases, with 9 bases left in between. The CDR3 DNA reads TGTGCCAGCTCACCAGGACAGAAAAACACTGAAGCTTTCTTT. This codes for CASSPGQKNTEAFF.

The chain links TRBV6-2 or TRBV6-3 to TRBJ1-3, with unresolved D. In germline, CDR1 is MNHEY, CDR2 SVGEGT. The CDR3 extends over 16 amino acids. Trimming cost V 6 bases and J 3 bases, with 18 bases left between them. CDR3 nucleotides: TGTGCCAGCAGCCTAATCCCGGATCCAGGTGGAAACACCATATATTTT. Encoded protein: CASSLIPDPGGNTIYF.

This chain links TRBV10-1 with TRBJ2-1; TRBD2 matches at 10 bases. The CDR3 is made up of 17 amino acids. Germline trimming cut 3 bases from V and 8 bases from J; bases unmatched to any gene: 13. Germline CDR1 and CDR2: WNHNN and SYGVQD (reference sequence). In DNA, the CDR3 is TGCGCCAGCAGTGACCAGTGGGGGCTAGCGGGAGCGGATGAGCAGTTCTTC. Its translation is CASSDQWGLAGADEQFF.

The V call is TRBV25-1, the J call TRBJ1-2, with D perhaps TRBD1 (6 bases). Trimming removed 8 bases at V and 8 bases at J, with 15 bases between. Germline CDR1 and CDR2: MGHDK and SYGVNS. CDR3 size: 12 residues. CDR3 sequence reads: CASGPGARGYTF. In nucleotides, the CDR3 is TGTGCCAGCGGGCCAGGGGCACGGGGCTACACCTTC.

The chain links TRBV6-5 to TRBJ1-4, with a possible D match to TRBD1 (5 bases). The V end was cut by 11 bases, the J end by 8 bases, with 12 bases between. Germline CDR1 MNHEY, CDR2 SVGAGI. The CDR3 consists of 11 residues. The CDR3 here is CAGMTAEKLFF. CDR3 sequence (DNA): TGTGCCGGAATGACAGCAGAAAAACTGTTTTTT.

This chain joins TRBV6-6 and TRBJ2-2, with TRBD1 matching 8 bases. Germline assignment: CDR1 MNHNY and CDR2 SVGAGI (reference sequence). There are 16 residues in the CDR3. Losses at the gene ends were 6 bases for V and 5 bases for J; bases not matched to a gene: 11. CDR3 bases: TGTGCCAGCAGGGACCGACAGGGGTCGGAAACCGGGGAGCTGTTTTTT. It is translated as CASRDRQGSETGELFF.

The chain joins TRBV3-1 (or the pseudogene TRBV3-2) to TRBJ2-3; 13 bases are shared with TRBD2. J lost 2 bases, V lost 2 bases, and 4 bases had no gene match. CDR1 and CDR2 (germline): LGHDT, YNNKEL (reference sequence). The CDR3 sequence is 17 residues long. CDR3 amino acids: CASSQMGLAGYTDTQYF. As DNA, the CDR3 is TGTGCCAGCAGCCAAATGGGACTAGCGGGGTACACAGATACGCAGTATTTT.